This entry lists 28 T cell receptor beta chains sequenced from one sample in a study of beta chain features in type 1 diabetes. Expressed TCRB transcripts were sequenced after all isolated RNA was converted to cDNA. Assay: immunoSEQ multiplex PCR; the TCRdb copy retains only in-frame clones and omits some. This table has 200,000 to 250,000 clones, approximately 70% appearing once. Sequencing was carried out using naive CD4+ T cells from blood. The receptors originated from a man younger than 45 in good health.

V usage is TRBV5-1 and J usage is TRBJ1-1; the D gene is possibly TRBD1 (5 bases). Germline V gene lookup returns CDR1 SGHRS and CDR2 YFSETQ. CDR3 length: 15 residues. V was cut by 0 bases and J by 5 bases, with 14 bases left in between. The CDR3 DNA sequence: TGCGCCAGCAGCTTGGTAGACAGACCGCGGACTGAAGCTTTCTTT. Protein: CASSLVDRPRTEAFF. The variable domain in full, with the rest retrieved from reference TRBV5-1 and TRBJ1-1, is KAGVTQTPRYLIKTRGQQVTLSCSPISGHRSVSWYQQTPGQGLQFLFEYFSETQRNKGNFPGRFSGRQFSNSRSEMNVSTLELGDSALYLCASSLVDRPRTEAFFGQGTRLTVV.

The chain links TRBV9 to TRBJ2-1, with 10 bases matching TRBD2. Per the germline V gene, CDR1 is SGDLS and CDR2 is YYNGEE. V shed 3 bases and J 14 bases; nucleotides not matched to a gene: 14. This CDR3 is built from 15 residues. CDR3 region: CASSAPPGAGGPKFF. The DNA of the CDR3 is TGTGCCAGCAGCGCCCCCCCCGGAGCGGGAGGGCCTAAGTTCTTC.

J is TRBJ2-1 and V is TRBV15; tentative D call: TRBD1 (6 bases). Germline lookup yields CDR1 LNHNV and CDR2 YYDKDF (reference sequence). V was shortened by 1 base and J by 10 bases, with 17 bases between the two germline ends. The CDR3 loop spans 15 amino acids. DNA for the CDR3: TGTGCCACCAGCAGAGCCGGGACAATGACCCACGAGCAGTTCTTC. It encodes CATSRAGTMTHEQFF.

This clone was picked up a small number of times. The CDR3 loop is CSVMTGERDYGYTF. CDR3 sequence (DNA): TGCAGCGTTATGACAGGGGAAAGGGACTATGGCTACACCTTC. The V call is TRBV29-1, the J call TRBJ1-2; TRBD1 aligns across 8 bases. This CDR3 spans 14 amino acids. Trimming at V came to 5 bases and at J to 3 bases, leaving 8 bases not matched to a gene. Looked up from germline, CDR1 is SQVTM and CDR2 is ANQGSEA.

This chain links TRBV30 with TRBJ2-7; D not resolved. This CDR3 is built from 13 residues. Germline V gives CDR1 GTSNPN, CDR2 SVGIG (reference sequence). Trimming cost V 5 bases and J 0 bases, with 11 bases left between them. In DNA, the CDR3 is TGTGCCTGGTCGAAGTTTGACTCCTACGAGCAGTACTTC. Its protein product is CAWSKFDSYEQYF.

The chain has TRBV4-3 and TRBJ2-5; 14 bases match TRBD2. The CDR3 spans 17 residues. V shed 0 bases, J shed 4 bases, and the junction held 4 bases outside the gene matches. Per the germline V gene, CDR1 is LGHNA and CDR2 is YSLEER. The CDR3 region is CASSQEGTSGSGETQYF. In nucleotides, the CDR3 is TGCGCCAGCAGCCAAGAGGGGACTAGCGGGAGCGGAGAGACCCAGTACTTC.

This clone showed up just a few times. V gene TRBV20-1 combines with J gene TRBJ2-3; D ambiguous. The germline V gene has CDR1 DFQATT and CDR2 SNEGSKA (reference sequence). Trimming removed 3 bases at V and 2 bases at J, with 3 bases between. The CDR3 consists of 11 residues. The CDR3, as DNA: TGCAGTGCTAGCCACACAGATACGCAGTATTTT. It specifies CSASHTDTQYF.

This clone appeared a few times. The chain has TRBV30 and TRBJ1-2; no reliable D call. Germline CDR1 and CDR2: GTSNPN and SVGIG (reference sequence). Between the trimmed V and J ends, which lost 3 bases and 12 bases, there was a span of 11 bases. The CDR3 runs to 10 residues. The CDR3, as DNA: TGTGCCTGGAGGGAGGCTTCTCACACCTTC. Translation: CAWREASHTF.

The rearrangement links TRBV30 to TRBJ1-1; no clear D. CDR1 is GTSNPN, CDR2 SVGIG, per germline (reference sequence). The CDR3 spans 14 residues. Trimming left V 2 bases short and J 4 bases short, with 14 bases between. The CDR3 sequence is CAWSLAGRSTEAFF. CDR3 DNA sequence: TGTGCCTGGAGTCTGGCCGGGAGGAGCACTGAAGCTTTCTTT.

This clone was detected a few times. This chain joins TRBV7-9 and TRBJ2-4; no firm D call. Germline V gene lookup returns CDR1 SEHNR and CDR2 FQNEAQ (reference sequence). The V and J ends lost 5 bases and 9 bases respectively, with 20 bases between them. This CDR3 has 15 amino acids. This CDR3 is CASSPPTGPRSIQYF. The CDR3 nucleotides are TGTGCCAGCAGCCCCCCAACGGGTCCCAGGAGCATTCAGTACTTC. Variable domain in full (rest from reference TRBV7-9 and TRBJ2-4): DTGVSQNPRHKITKRGQNVTFRCDPISEHNRLYWYRQTLGQGPEFLTYFQNEAQLEKSRLLSDRFSAERPKGSFSTLEIQRTEQGDSAMYLCASSPPTGPRSIQYFGAGTRLSVL.

To note about this clone: The sample contains more than one DNA sequence encoding this CDR3. The rearrangement uses TRBV9 and TRBJ2-1, with 11 bases matching TRBD2. V dropped 2 bases and J dropped 2; count of bases not matched to a gene: 0. CDR1 is SGDLS and CDR2 is YYNGEE in the germline V gene. The CDR3 has 15 amino acids. CDR3 protein: CASSVTSGAYNEQFF. As DNA, the CDR3 is TGTGCCAGCAGCGTGACTAGCGGGGCCTACAATGAGCAGTTCTTC.

This clone has a single count. The chain links TRBV30 to TRBJ1-2; D might be TRBD1 (6 bases). V was shortened by 0 bases and J by 4 bases, with 9 bases between the two germline ends. There are 13 residues in the CDR3. Germline values: CDR1 GTSNPN, CDR2 SVGIG (reference sequence). As DNA, the CDR3 is TGTGCCTGGAGTGTCGGGGGCGGCTATGGCTACACCTTC. It yields the protein CAWSVGGGYGYTF.

The rearrangement links TRBV4-3 to TRBJ2-1; 9 nucleotides match TRBD2. The CDR3 contains 16 residues. V trimming: 0 bases; J trimming: 7 bases; junction bases outside the gene matches: 7. The V gene's germline CDR1 is LGHNA and CDR2 YSLEER. In DNA form, the CDR3 reads TGCGCCAGCAGCCAAGAAGGTGCGGGAGGGCATAATGAGCAGTTCTTC. The encoded protein is CASSQEGAGGHNEQFF.

J is TRBJ1-1 and V is TRBV30; D unclear. The CDR3 is 12 amino acids. The germline V gene encodes CDR1 GTSNPN and CDR2 SVGIG (reference sequence). Between the trimmed V and J ends, which lost 0 bases and 4 bases, there was a span of 6 bases. The CDR3 DNA reads as TGTGCCTGGAGTGTAGGGCTCACTGAAGCTTTCTTT. This encodes CAWSVGLTEAFF.

This clone was detected only once. The V call is TRBV6-6, the J call TRBJ1-4, with D unclear. CDR1 and CDR2 (germline): MNHNY, SVGAGI (reference sequence). This CDR3 spans 13 amino acids. V was trimmed by 0 bases and J by 8 bases, leaving 7 bases between them. The CDR3 nucleotides are TGTGCCAGCAGTTACTCGAAAACCGAAAAACTGTTTTTT. Residues: CASSYSKTEKLFF.

The chain carries TRBV9 and TRBJ2-5; no firm D call. The CDR3 extends over 12 amino acids. Trimming left V 3 bases short and J 5 bases short, with 8 bases between. The germline V gene encodes CDR1 SGDLS and CDR2 YYNGEE. Here the CDR3 DNA reads TGTGCCAGCAGCGGGAATGGGGAGACCCAGTACTTC. It translates to CASSGNGETQYF.

The V gene is TRBV29-1, the J gene TRBJ2-7, with no clear D. CDR3 length: 13 amino acids. The germline gives CDR1 SQVTM, CDR2 ANQGSEA. The germline V and J ends were trimmed by 6 bases and 6 bases, with 18 bases remaining between them. In DNA, the CDR3 is TGCAGCGTCCTGTCCCTGCCTGGGATCGAGCAGTACTTC. This translates into CSVLSLPGIEQYF.

The J gene is TRBJ2-7, the V gene TRBV9, with 7 bases that match TRBD1. From germline, CDR1 is SGDLS and CDR2 YYNGEE. V shed 1 base, J shed 5 bases, and the junction held 12 bases outside the gene matches. CDR3 length: 16 residues. The CDR3 sequence: CASSVLPMTGIHEQYF. CDR3 nucleotide sequence: TGTGCCAGCAGCGTACTACCGATGACAGGGATCCACGAGCAGTACTTC.

The chain has TRBV10-3 and TRBJ2-3, with a tentative D call TRBD1 (5 bases). V lost 3 bases, J lost 10 bases, and 17 bases lay in between. Germline values: CDR1 ENHRY, CDR2 SYGVKD. This CDR3 spans 14 amino acids. Here the CDR3 reads CAISDVGKGEAQYF. DNA for the CDR3: TGTGCCATCAGTGATGTGGGGAAAGGGGAAGCGCAGTATTTT.

About this clone itself: In the same sample, other DNA sequences code for this CDR3. The chain has TRBV29-1 and TRBJ2-7; 8 bases fit TRBD2. V shed 5 bases and J 3 bases; nucleotides not matched to a gene: 3. The CDR3 has 12 residues. Germline V gene lookup returns CDR1 SQVTM and CDR2 ANQGSEA. CDR3 nucleotide sequence: TGCAGCGTTCGGGAGGGCCTCTACGAGCAGTACTTC. It is translated as CSVREGLYEQYF.

The chain uses TRBV9 and TRBJ2-5, with D perhaps matching TRBD2 (6 bases). Trimming pared 0 bases from V and 0 bases from J, leaving 9 bases between. The CDR3 loop spans 15 amino acids. CDR1 is SGDLS, CDR2 YYNGEE, per germline. CDR3 nucleotide sequence: TGTGCCAGCAGCGTAGGGGCGGGAAACCAAGAGACCCAGTACTTC. Amino acids: CASSVGAGNQETQYF.

This clone was detected a few times. The chain recombines TRBV7-9 with TRBJ2-5, with 11 bases aligning to TRBD2. Trimming at V came to 3 bases and at J to 4 bases, leaving 4 bases not matched to a gene. Germline assignment: CDR1 SEHNR and CDR2 FQNEAQ (reference sequence). The CDR3 spans 15 residues. The CDR3 region is CASSLSGLAGETQYF. In nucleotides, the CDR3 is TGTGCCAGCAGCTTGAGTGGACTAGCGGGAGAGACCCAGTACTTC.

The chain is built from TRBV6-1 and TRBJ2-4, with 8 bases fitting TRBD2. The CDR3 sequence is 15 residues long. With V trimmed by 6 bases and J by 6 bases, 10 bases remained unmatched. Germline values: CDR1 MNHNS, CDR2 SASEGT. CDR3 nucleotide sequence: TGTGCCAGCAGGGACCGAACGGCGGGAGGAAACATTCAGTACTTC. It encodes CASRDRTAGGNIQYF.

The gene calls are TRBV5-1 and TRBJ2-5, with TRBD2 matching 7 bases. CDR1 is SGHRS, CDR2 YFSETQ, per germline. This CDR3 region has 11 residues. Losses at the gene ends were 5 bases for V and 7 bases for J; bases not matched to a gene: 2. CDR3 sequence: CASRTGGTQYF. CDR3 DNA: TGCGCCAGCAGGACGGGGGGGACCCAGTACTTC. Using reference TRBV5-1 and TRBJ2-5 for the parts outside the CDR3, the full variable domain is KAGVTQTPRYLIKTRGQQVTLSCSPISGHRSVSWYQQTPGQGLQFLFEYFSETQRNKGNFPGRFSGRQFSNSRSEMNVSTLELGDSALYLCASRTGGTQYFGPGTRLLVL.

The chain combines TRBV18 with TRBJ2-3; D not resolved. CDR1 KGHSH and CDR2 LQKENI come from the germline V gene. The ends were cut back, 6 bases at V and 5 bases at J, with 12 bases in the middle. CDR3 size: 13 residues. CDR3 DNA sequence: TGTGCCAGCTCCGCGCCCAGCTTAGATACGCAGTATTTT. Translating gives CASSAPSLDTQYF.

The rearrangement links TRBV9 to TRBJ2-7; 9 bases are shared with TRBD2. Trimming at V came to 3 bases and at J to 4 bases, leaving 8 bases not matched to a gene. Germline V gene lookup returns CDR1 SGDLS and CDR2 YYNGEE. The CDR3 consists of 15 residues. The CDR3 here is CASSEGPTSGYEQYF. As DNA, the CDR3 is TGTGCCAGCAGCGAGGGCCCAACTAGCGGGTACGAGCAGTACTTC.

The V call is TRBV18, the J call TRBJ2-7; D is possibly TRBD2 (6 bases). This CDR3 spans 16 amino acids. The germline V gene encodes CDR1 KGHSH and CDR2 LQKENI. The V and J ends lost 5 bases and 4 bases respectively, with 21 bases between them. The DNA for the CDR3 is TGTGCCAGCTCAGGAACGGGTTCCCAGCGGGCATACGAGCAGTACTTC. It encodes CASSGTGSQRAYEQYF.

This rearrangement joins TRBV30 to TRBJ1-1; tentatively, D is TRBD1 (6 bases). V lost 3 bases and J lost 5, with 19 bases in between. The CDR3 is 15 residues long. Germline-derived CDR1 and CDR2 are GTSNPN and SVGIG (reference sequence). CDR3 DNA: TGTGCCTGGAGAGGAAAGAACAGGGTGGGTACTGAAGCTTTCTTT. Translated: CAWRGKNRVGTEAFF.